These 10 T cell receptor beta chains were all obtained from the same sample, sequenced in a study of regulatory T cells in long-lasting Graves disease. Time point denoted: newly diagnosed GD, antithyroid drugs for less than 3 months. The TCR library was prepared using RNA isolated from PBMCs. iRepertoire HTBI primers and Arm-PCR of CDR3 regions built TCR beta libraries. TCRdb passed the multiplex PCR reads through MiXCR, listing each CDR3 protein once. Here the sample spans approximately 360,000 distinct CDR3 sequences, over 9.5% being singletons. This same sample was also taken into another study, of T cells in Graves' hyperthyroidism and ophthalmopathy.

The sequenced sample was peripheral blood mononuclear cells (PBMCs), obtained at new diagnosis, from a patient treated with antithyroid drugs. The receptors come from a woman under 30 with Graves disease.

This chain connects TRBV7-9 to TRBJ2-3; possibly TRBD1 or TRBD2 for D (5 bases each). Germline V gene data show CDR1 as SEHNR and CDR2 as FQNEAQ (reference sequence). The CDR3 spans 17 residues. V lost 4 bases to trimming and J lost 2 bases, with 19 bases between them. CDR3 in DNA: TGTGCCAGCAGCTCCCATAGGGACCGATCCCCCACAGATACGCAGTATTTT. The encoded protein is CASSSHRDRSPTDTQYF.

A word on this clonotype: This may be a read error: a much more frequent sequence differs by one nucleotide. This chain connects TRBV6-1 to TRBJ1-5; the D gene is possibly TRBD1 (5 bases). Germline V lookup: CDR1 MNHNS, CDR2 SASEGT. CDR3 size: 15 residues. CDR3 residues: CASTESARVSQPEHF. Written as DNA, the CDR3 is TGTGCCAGCACCGAATCCGCCAGGGTTAGTCAGCCCGAGCATTTT.

Concerning this clonotype: Since a much larger clone is just one base distant, this may be a read error. The chain uses TRBV6-2 or TRBV6-3 and TRBJ1-4; no firm D call. The CDR3 totals 15 residues. V gave up 5 bases and J gave up 6 bases, with 16 bases separating them. The germline CDR1 and CDR2 sequences are MNHEY and SVGEGT. CDR3 in DNA: TGTGCCAGCAGTATTCAGAGACCGGGCCATGAAAAACTGTTTTTT. Its protein is CASSIQRPGHEKLFF.

This clonotype has just a few counts. The chain recombines TRBV28 with TRBJ1-5, with 9 nucleotides matching TRBD1. V lost 2 bases to trimming and J lost 5 bases; unmatched junction nucleotides: 4. The CDR3 has 15 residues. The germline gives CDR1 MDHEN, CDR2 SYDVKM. The CDR3 DNA reads TGTGCCAGCAGTTTAGCCGGGACAGGGCATCAGCCCCAGCATTTT. Amino acid sequence: CASSLAGTGHQPQHF.

This clonotype was counted at least ten times. The chain joins TRBV20-1 to TRBJ2-7; TRBD1 or TRBD2 may be the D gene (5 bases each). Germline CDR1 reads DFQATT; CDR2 reads SNEGSKA (reference sequence). V was shortened by 4 bases and J by 2 bases, with 9 bases between the two germline ends. This CDR3 region has 12 residues. CDR3 protein: CSAKRDPYEQYF. CDR3 DNA sequence: TGCAGTGCTAAACGGGACCCCTACGAGCAGTACTTC.

At least ten counts were recorded for this clonotype. The chain combines TRBV7-8 with TRBJ2-7; D gene unclear. The germline V gene encodes CDR1 SGHVS and CDR2 FQNEAQ. V dropped 3 bases and J dropped 2 bases, with 8 bases sitting between them. This CDR3 spans 13 amino acids. The CDR3: CASSLAWAYEQYV. Here the CDR3 DNA reads TGTGCCAGCAGCTTGGCTTGGGCCTACGAGCAGTACGTC.

The chain links TRBV6-1 to TRBJ2-1; TRBD1 matches at 7 bases. V trimming: 8 bases; J trimming: 7 bases; junction bases outside the gene matches: 2. From germline, CDR1 is MNHNS and CDR2 SASEGT. CDR3 size: 11 residues. The CDR3 reads CASDRVNEQFF. Here the CDR3 DNA reads TGTGCCAGCGACAGGGTGAATGAGCAGTTCTTC.

This clonotype was seen ten or more times. The DNA of the CDR3 is TGTGCCAGCAAGGGCCGATACAATGAGCAGTTCTTC. Amino acids: CASKGRYNEQFF. This chain joins TRBV2 and TRBJ2-1; D remains ambiguous. The CDR3 has 12 amino acids. Germline V gene lookup returns CDR1 SNHLY and CDR2 FYNNEI. The V end lost 7 bases, the J end lost 4 bases, and 8 bases lay between the germline ends.

Ten or more counts support this clonotype. The V call is TRBV28, the J call TRBJ2-2, with D possibly matching TRBD2 (5 bases). CDR1 is MDHEN, CDR2 SYDVKM, per germline. V shed 10 bases and J shed 2 bases, with 8 bases lying between them. There are 12 residues in the CDR3. CDR3 coding DNA: TGTGCCATCGGAGGCAACACCGGGGAGCTGTTTTTT. Its translation is CAIGGNTGELFF.

V is TRBV20-1 and J is TRBJ1-2; 9 nucleotides agree with TRBD1. This CDR3 is 15 amino acids long. V lost 5 bases and J lost 3; bases outside the gene matches: 10. Per the germline V gene, CDR1 is DFQATT and CDR2 is SNEGSKA (reference sequence). The CDR3 protein is CSASDRTGEDYGYTF. DNA of the CDR3: TGCAGTGCTTCAGATCGGACAGGGGAGGACTATGGCTACACCTTC.